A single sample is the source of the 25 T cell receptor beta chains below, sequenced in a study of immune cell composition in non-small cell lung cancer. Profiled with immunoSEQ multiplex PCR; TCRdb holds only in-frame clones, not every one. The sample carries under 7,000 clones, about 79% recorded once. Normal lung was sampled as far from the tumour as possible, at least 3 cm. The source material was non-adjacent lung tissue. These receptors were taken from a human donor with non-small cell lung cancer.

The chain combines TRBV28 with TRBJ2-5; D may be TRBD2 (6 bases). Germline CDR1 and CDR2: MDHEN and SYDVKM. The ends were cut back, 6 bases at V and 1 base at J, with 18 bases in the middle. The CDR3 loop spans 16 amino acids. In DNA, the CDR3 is TGTGCCAGCAGGCCCCGGCGGAGGGGTCCCCAAGAGACCCAGTACTTC. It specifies CASRPRRRGPQETQYF.

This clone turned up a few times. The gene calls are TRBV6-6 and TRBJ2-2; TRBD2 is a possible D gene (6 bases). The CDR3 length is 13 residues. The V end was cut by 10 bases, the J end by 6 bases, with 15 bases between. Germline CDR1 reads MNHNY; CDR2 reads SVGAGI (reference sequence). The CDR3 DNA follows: TGTGCCATCGCTCCCGGGAGCCCCGGGGAGCTGTTTTTT. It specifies CAIAPGSPGELFF.

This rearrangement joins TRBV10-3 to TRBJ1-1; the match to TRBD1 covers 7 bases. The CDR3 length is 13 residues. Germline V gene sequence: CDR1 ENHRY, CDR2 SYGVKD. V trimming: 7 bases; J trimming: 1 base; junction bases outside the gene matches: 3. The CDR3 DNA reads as TGTGCCATCAAAGGGGGCCGGAACACTGAAGCTTTCTTT. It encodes CAIKGGRNTEAFF.

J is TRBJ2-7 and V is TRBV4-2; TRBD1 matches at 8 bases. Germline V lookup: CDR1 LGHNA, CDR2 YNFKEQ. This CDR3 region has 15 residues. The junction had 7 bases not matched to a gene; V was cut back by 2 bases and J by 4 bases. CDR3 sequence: CASSQTQGELYEQYF. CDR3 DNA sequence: TGTGCCAGCAGCCAAACACAGGGGGAATTATACGAGCAGTACTTC.

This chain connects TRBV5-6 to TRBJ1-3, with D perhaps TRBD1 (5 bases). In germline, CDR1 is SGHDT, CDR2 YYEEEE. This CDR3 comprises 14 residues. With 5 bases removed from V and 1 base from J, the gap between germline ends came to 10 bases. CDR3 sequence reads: CASSDSTSGNTIYF. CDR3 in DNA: TGTGCCAGCAGTGACAGCACTTCTGGAAACACCATATATTTT. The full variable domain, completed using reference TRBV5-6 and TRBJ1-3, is DAGVTQSPTHLIKTRGQQVTLRCSPKSGHDTVSWYQQALGQGPQFIFQYYEEEERQRGNFPDRFSGHQFPNYSSELNVNALLLGDSALYLCASSDSTSGNTIYFGEGSWLTVV.

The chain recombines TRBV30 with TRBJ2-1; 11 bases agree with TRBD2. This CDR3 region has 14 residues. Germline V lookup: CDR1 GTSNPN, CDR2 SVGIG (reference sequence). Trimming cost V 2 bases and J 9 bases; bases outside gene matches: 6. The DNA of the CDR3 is TGTGCCTGGAGTAGGGGACTAGCGGTCGGTGAGCAGTTCTTC. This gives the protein CAWSRGLAVGEQFF.

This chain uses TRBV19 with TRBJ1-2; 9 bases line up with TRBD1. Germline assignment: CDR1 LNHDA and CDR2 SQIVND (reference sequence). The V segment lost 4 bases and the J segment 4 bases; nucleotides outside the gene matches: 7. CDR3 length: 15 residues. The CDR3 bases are TGTGCCAGTAGTAGGGGGGACAGGGCGCGCTATGGCTACACCTTC. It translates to CASSRGDRARYGYTF.

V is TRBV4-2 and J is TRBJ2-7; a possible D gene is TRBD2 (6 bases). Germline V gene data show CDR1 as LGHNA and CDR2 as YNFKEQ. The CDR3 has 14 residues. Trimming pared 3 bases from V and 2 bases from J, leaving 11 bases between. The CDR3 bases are TGTGCCAGCAGCCAGGACTACCCTGCCTACGAGCAGTACTTC. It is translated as CASSQDYPAYEQYF.

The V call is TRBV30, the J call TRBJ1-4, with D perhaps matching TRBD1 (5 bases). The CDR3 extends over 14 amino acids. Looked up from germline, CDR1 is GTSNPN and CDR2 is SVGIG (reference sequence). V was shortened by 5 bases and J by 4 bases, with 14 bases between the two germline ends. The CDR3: CAWSGGTINEKLFF. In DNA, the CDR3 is TGTGCCTGGTCTGGCGGGACCATTAATGAAAAACTGTTTTTT.

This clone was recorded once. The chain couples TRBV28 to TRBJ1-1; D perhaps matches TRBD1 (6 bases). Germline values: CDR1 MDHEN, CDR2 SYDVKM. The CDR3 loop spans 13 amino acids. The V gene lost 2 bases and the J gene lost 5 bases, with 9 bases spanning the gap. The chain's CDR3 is CASSLGDRTEAFF. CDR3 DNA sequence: TGTGCCAGCAGTTTAGGAGACAGGACTGAAGCTTTCTTT.

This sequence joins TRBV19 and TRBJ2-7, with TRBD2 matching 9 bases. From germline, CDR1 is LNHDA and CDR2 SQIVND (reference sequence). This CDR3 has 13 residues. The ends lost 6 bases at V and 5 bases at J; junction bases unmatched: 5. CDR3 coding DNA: TGTGCCAGTAGGAGCGGGAGGTCAAACGAGCAGTACTTC. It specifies CASRSGRSNEQYF.

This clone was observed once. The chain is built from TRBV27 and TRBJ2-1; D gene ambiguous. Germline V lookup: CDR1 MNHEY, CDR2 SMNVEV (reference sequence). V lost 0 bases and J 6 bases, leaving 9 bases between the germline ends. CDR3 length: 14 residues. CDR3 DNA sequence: TGTGCCAGCAGTTTATCGGAGAAAATCAATGAGCAGTTCTTC. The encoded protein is CASSLSEKINEQFF.

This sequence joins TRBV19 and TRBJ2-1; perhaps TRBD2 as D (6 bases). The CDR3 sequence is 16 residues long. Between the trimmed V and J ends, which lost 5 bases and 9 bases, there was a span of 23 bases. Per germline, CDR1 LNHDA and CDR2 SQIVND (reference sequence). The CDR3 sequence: CASSPGRRDSGGEQFF. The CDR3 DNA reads TGTGCCAGTAGTCCTGGGAGGCGTGACTCTGGGGGTGAGCAGTTCTTC.

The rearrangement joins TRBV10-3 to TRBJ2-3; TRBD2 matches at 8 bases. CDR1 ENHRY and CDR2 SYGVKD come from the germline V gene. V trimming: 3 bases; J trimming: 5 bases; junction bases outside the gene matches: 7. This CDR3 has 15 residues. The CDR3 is CAISDDRAGGDTQYF. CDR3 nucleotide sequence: TGTGCCATCAGTGACGATAGGGCGGGGGGAGATACGCAGTATTTT.

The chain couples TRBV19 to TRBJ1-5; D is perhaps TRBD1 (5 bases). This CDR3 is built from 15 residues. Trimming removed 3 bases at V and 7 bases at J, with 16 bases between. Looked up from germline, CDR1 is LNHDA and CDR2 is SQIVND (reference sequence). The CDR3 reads CASSIQLQGYQPQHF. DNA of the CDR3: TGTGCCAGTAGTATCCAACTGCAGGGATACCAGCCCCAGCATTTT.

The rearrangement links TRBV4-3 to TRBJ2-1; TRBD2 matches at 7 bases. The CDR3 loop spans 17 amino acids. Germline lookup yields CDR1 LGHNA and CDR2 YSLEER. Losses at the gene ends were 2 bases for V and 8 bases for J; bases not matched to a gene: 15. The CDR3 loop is CASSQSVAGASGHEQFF. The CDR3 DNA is TGCGCCAGCAGCCAATCGGTGGCGGGAGCGTCTGGGCATGAGCAGTTCTTC.

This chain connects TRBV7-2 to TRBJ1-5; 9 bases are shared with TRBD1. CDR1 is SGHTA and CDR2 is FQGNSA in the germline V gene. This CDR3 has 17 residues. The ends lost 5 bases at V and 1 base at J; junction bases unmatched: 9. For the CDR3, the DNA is TGTGCCAGCAGCCAGCAGACGGACAGGGGAAGCAATCAGCCCCAGCATTTT. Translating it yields CASSQQTDRGSNQPQHF.

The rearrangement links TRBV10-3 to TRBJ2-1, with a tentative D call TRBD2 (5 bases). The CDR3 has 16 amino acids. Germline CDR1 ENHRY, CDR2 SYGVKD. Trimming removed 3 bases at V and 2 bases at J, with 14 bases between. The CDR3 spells CAISDPTRAAYNEQFF. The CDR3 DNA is TGTGCCATCAGTGATCCAACTAGGGCAGCCTACAATGAGCAGTTCTTC.

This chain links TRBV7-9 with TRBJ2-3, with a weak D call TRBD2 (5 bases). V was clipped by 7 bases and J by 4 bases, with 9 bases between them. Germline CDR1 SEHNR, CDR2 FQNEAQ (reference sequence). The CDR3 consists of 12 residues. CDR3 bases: TGTGCCAGCATCTCCGGGGCAGATACGCAGTATTTT. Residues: CASISGADTQYF.

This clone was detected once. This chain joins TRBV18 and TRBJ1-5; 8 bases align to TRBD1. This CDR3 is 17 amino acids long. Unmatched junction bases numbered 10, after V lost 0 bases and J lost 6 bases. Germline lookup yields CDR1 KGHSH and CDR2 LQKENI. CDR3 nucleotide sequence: TGTGCCAGCTCACCACCGAGGTTACAGGGGGGACGTCAGCCCCAGCATTTT. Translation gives CASSPPRLQGGRQPQHF.

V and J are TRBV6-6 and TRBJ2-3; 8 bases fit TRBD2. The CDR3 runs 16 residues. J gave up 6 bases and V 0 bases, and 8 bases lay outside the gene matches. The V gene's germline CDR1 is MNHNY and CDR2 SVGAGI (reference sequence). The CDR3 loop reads CASSYSYGGGGDTQYF. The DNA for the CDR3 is TGTGCCAGCAGTTACTCGTACGGGGGGGGTGGGGATACGCAGTATTTT.

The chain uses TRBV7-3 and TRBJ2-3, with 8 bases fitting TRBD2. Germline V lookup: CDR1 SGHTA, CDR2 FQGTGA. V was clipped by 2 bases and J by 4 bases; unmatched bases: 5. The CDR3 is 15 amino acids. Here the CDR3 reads CASSLAGGKADTQYF. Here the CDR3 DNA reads TGTGCCAGCAGCTTAGCGGGGGGCAAGGCAGATACGCAGTATTTT.

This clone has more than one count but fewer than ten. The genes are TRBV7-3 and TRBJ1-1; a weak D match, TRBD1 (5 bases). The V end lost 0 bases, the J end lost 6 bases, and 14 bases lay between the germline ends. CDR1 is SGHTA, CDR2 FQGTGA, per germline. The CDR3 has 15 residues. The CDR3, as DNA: TGTGCCAGCAGCTTAACGAGGGGTGGGGAGGCTGAAGCTTTCTTT. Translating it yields CASSLTRGGEAEAFF.

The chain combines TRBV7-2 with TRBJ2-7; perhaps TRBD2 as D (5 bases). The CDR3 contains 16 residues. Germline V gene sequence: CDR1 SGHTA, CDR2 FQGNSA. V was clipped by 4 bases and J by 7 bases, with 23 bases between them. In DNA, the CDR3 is TGTGCCAGCAGCTCAGATCCGGGTGTGAGAGGGAATGAGCAGTACTTC. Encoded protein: CASSSDPGVRGNEQYF.

CDR3 residues: CASSRTGNQPQHF. The DNA for the CDR3 is TGTGCCAGCAGTCGGACAGGTAATCAGCCCCAGCATTTT. The genes are TRBV2 and TRBJ1-5; 7 bases match TRBD1. The CDR3 has 13 residues. Germline V gene lookup returns CDR1 SNHLY and CDR2 FYNNEI. V was pared by 5 bases and J by 4 bases, with 2 bases of the junction left unmatched. The full variable domain, completed using reference TRBV2 and TRBJ1-5, is EPEVTQTPSHQVTQMGQEVILRCVPISNHLYFYWYRQILGQKVEFLVSFYNNEISEKSEIFDDQFSVERPDGSNFTLKIRSTKLEDSAMYFCASSRTGNQPQHFGDGTRLSIL.